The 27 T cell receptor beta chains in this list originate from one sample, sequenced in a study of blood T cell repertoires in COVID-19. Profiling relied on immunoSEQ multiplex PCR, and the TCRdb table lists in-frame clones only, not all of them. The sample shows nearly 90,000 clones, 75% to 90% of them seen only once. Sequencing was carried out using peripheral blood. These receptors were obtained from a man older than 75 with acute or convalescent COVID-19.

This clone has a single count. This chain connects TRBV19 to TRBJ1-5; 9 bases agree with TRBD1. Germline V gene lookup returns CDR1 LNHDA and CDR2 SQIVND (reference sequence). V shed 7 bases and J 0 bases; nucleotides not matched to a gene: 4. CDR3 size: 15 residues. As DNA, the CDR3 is TGTGCCAGTAAGACAGGGGGAATTAGCAATCAGCCCCAGCATTTT. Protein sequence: CASKTGGISNQPQHF.

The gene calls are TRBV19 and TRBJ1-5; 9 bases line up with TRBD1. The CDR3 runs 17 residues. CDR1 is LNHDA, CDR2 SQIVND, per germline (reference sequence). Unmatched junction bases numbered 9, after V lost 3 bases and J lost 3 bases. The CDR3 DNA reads TGTGCCAGTAGTATGACACAGGGGGCCGGAAACAATCAGCCCCAGCATTTT. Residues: CASSMTQGAGNNQPQHF.

The CDR3 DNA sequence: TGTGCCAGCAGTGAACTCCGCCAAGAGACCCAGTACTTC. Its translation is CASSELRQETQYF. This chain connects TRBV2 to TRBJ2-5, with no clear D. This CDR3 has 13 residues. The V gene lost 2 bases and the J gene lost 1 base, with 5 bases spanning the gap. Germline V gene lookup returns CDR1 SNHLY and CDR2 FYNNEI.

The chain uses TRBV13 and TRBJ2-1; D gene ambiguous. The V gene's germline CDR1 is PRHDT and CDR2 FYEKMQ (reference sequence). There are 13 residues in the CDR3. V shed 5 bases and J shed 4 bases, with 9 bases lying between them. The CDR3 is CASSPPGYNEQFF. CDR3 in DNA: TGTGCCAGCAGCCCTCCCGGGTACAATGAGCAGTTCTTC.

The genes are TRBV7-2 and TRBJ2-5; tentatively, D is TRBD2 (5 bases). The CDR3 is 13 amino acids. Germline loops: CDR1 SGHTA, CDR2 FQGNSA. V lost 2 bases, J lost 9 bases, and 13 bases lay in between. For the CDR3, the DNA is TGTGCCAGCAGCTTATTGGTCCACGGGGCCCAGTACTTC. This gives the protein CASSLLVHGAQYF.

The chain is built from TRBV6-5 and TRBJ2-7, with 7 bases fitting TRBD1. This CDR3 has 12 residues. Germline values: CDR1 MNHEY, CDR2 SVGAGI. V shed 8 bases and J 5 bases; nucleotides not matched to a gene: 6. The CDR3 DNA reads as TGTGCCAGCCTTGGGACAGCAAACGAGCAGTACTTC. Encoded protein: CASLGTANEQYF.

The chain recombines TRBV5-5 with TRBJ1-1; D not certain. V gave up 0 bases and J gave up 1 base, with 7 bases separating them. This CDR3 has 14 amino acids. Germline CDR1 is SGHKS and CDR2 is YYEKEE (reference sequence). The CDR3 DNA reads TGTGCCAGCAGCTTGGATCTTAGGAACACTGAAGCTTTCTTT. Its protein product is CASSLDLRNTEAFF.

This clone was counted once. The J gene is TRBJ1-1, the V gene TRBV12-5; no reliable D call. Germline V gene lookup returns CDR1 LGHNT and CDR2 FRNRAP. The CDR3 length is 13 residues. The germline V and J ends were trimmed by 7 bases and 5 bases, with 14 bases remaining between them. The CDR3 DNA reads TGTGCTAGTGTCCAGGTATCGGCGACTGAAGCTTTCTTT. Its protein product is CASVQVSATEAFF.

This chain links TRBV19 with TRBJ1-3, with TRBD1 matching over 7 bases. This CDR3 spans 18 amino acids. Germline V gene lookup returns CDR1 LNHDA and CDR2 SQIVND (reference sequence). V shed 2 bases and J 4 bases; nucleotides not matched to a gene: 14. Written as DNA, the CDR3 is TGTGCCAGTAGTATACTGGGGACAGACCTCCTGTTCGGAAACACCATATATTTT. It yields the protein CASSILGTDLLFGNTIYF. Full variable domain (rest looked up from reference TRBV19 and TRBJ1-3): DGGITQSPKYLFRKEGQNVTLSCEQNLNHDAMYWYRQDPGQGLRLIYYSQIVNDFQKGDIAEGYSVSREKKESFPLTVTSAQKNPTAFYLCASSILGTDLLFGNTIYFGEGSWLTVV.

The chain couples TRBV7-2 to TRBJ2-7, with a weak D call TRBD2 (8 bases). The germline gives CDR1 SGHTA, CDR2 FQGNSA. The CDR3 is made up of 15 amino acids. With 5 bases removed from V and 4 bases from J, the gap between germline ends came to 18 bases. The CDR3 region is CASSPIGRGQYEQYF. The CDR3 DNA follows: TGTGCCAGCAGCCCCATCGGGAGGGGACAGTACGAGCAGTACTTC.

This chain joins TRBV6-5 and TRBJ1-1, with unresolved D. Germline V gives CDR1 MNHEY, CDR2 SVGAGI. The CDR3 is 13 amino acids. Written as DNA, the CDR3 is TGTGCTTGCACGGGGAACAGGAACACTGAAGCTTTCTTT. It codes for CACTGNRNTEAFF.

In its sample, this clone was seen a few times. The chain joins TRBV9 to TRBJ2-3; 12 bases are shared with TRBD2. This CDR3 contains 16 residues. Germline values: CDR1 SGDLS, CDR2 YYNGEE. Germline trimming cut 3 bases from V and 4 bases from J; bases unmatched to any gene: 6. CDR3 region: CASSGTSGGRADTQYF. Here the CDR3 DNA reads TGTGCCAGCAGCGGTACTAGCGGGGGGCGGGCAGATACGCAGTATTTT.

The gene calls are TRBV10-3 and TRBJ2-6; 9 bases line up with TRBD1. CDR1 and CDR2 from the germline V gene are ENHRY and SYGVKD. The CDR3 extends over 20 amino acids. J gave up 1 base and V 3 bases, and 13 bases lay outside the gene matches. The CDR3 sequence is CAISDNPTGGSGSGANVLTF. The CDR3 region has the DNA TGTGCCATCAGTGACAACCCGACAGGGGGGTCGGGGTCTGGGGCCAACGTCCTGACTTTC.

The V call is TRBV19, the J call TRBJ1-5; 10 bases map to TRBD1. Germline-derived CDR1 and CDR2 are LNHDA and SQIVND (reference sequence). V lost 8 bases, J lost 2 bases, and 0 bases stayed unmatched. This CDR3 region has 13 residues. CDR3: CASGTGGNQPQHF. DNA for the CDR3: TGTGCCAGTGGGACAGGGGGCAATCAGCCCCAGCATTTT.

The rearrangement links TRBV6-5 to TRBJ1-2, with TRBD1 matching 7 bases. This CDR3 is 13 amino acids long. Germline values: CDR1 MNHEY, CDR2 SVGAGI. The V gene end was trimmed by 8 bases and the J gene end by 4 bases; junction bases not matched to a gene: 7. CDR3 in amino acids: CASRTTGVYGYTF. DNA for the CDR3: TGTGCCAGCCGGACAACAGGGGTCTATGGCTACACCTTC.

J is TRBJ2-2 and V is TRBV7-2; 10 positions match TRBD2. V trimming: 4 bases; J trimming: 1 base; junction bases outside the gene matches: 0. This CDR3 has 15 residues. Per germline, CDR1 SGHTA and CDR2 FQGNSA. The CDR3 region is CASSWTSGNTGELFF. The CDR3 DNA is TGTGCCAGCAGCTGGACTAGCGGGAACACCGGGGAGCTGTTTTTT.

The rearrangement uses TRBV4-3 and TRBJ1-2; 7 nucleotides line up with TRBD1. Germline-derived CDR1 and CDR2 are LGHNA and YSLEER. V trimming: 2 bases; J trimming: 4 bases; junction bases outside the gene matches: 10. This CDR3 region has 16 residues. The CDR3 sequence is CASSQLGQAHSYGYTF. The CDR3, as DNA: TGCGCCAGCAGCCAACTAGGACAGGCACACAGCTATGGCTACACCTTC.

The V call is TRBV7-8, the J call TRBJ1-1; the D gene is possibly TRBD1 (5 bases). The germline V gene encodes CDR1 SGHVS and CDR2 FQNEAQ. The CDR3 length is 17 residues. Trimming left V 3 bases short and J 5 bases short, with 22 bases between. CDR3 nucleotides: TGTGCCAGCAGCTTCCCAACCCCCTCAGGGAAAGGAACTGAAGCTTTCTTT. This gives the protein CASSFPTPSGKGTEAFF.

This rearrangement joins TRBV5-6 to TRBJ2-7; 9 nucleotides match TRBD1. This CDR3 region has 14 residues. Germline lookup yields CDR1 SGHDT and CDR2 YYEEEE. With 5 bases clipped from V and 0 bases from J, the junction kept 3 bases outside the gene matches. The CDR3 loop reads CASSEQGASYEQYF. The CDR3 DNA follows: TGTGCCAGCAGTGAACAGGGGGCCTCCTACGAGCAGTACTTC.

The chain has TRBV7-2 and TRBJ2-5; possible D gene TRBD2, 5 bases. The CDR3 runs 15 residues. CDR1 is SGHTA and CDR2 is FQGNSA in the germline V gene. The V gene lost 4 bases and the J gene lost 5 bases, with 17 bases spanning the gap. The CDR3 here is CASSSITGIGETQYF. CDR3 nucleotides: TGTGCCAGCAGCTCTATTACCGGGATCGGGGAGACCCAGTACTTC.

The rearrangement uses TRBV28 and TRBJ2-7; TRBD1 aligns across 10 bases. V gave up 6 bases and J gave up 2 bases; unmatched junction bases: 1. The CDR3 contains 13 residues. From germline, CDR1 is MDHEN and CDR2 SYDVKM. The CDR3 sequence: CASRTGGPYEQYF. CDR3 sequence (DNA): TGTGCCAGCAGGACAGGGGGCCCCTACGAGCAGTACTTC.

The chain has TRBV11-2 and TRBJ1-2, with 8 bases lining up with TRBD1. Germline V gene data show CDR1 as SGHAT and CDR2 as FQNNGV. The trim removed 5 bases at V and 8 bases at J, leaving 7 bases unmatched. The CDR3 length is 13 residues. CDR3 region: CASSQGTGSGYTF. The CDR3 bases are TGTGCCAGCAGCCAAGGGACAGGCAGCGGCTACACCTTC.

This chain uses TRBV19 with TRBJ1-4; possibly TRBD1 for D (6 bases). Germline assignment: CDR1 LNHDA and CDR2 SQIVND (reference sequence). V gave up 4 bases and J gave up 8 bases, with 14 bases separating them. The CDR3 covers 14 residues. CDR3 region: CASSTTGFQEKLFF. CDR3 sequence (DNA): TGTGCCAGTAGTACAACAGGGTTTCAAGAAAAACTGTTTTTT.

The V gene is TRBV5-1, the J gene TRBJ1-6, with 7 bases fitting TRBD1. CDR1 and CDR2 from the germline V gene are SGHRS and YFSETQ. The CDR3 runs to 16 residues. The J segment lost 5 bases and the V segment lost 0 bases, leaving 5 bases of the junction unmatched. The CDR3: CASSLAGTDNNSPLHF. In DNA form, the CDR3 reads TGCGCCAGCAGCTTGGCCGGGACAGATAATAATTCACCCCTCCACTTT.

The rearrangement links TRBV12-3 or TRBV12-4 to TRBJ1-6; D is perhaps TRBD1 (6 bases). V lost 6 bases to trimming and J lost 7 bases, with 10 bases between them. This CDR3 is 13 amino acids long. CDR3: CASRSTGNSPLHF. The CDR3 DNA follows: TGTGCCAGCAGATCAACAGGGAATTCACCCCTCCACTTT.

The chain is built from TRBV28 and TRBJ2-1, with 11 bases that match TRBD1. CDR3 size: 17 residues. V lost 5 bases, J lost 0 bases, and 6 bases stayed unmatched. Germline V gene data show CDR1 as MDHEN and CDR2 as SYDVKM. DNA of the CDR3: TGTGCCAGCAGTCGTGATGGGACAGGGGGCTCCTACAATGAGCAGTTCTTC. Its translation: CASSRDGTGGSYNEQFF.

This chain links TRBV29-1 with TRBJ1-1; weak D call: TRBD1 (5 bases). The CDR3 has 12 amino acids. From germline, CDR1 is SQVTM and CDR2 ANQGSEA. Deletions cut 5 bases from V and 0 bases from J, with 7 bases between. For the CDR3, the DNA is TGCAGCGTTCGGACACTGAACACTGAAGCTTTCTTT. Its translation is CSVRTLNTEAFF.